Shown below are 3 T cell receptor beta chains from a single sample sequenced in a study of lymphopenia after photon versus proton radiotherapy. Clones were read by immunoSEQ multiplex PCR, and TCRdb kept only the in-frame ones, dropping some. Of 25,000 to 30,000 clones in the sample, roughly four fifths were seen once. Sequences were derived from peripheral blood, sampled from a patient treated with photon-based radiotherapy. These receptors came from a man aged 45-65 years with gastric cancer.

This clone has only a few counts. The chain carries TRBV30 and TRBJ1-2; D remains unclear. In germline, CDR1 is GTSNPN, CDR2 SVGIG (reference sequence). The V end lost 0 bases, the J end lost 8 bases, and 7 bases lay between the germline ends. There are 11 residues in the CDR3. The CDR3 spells CAWSVPGGYTF. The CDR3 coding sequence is TGTGCCTGGAGTGTTCCGGGAGGCTACACCTTC.

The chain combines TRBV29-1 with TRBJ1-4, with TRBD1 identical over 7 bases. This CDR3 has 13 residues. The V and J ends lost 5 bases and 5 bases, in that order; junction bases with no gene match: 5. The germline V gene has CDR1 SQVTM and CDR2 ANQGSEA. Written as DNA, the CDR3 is TGCAGCGTTACAGGGGTCGGGAATGAAAAACTGTTTTTT. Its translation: CSVTGVGNEKLFF.

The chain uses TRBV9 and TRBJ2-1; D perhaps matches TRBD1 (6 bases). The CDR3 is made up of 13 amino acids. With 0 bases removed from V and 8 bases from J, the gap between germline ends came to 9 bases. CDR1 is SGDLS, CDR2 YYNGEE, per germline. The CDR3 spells CASSVAPGDEQFF. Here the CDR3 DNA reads TGTGCCAGCAGCGTAGCTCCAGGGGATGAGCAGTTCTTC. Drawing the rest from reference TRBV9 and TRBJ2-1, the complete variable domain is DSGVTQTPKHLITATGQRVTLRCSPRSGDLSVYWYQQSLDQGLQFLIQYYNGEERAKGNILERFSAQQFPDLHSELNLSSLELGDSALYFCASSVAPGDEQFFGPGTRLTVL.